This T cell receptor (beta chain) comes out of a study of tumor-infiltrating lymphocytes in primary liver carcinoma. The CDR3 has 18 residues. CDR1 is SGHAT, CDR2 FQNNGV, per germline. Both RNA and DNA were isolated together from about 20-30 mg of bulk tissue that had not been sorted. As regards this clonotype: The junction departs from the called germline gene at one end, perhaps through a read error.

The authors made TCR beta cDNA from roughly 480 ng total RNA with a constant-region primer. Researchers made the TCR beta libraries by running three nested multiplex PCR rounds with slightly modified ARM-PCR. TRBV1-TRBV30 forward primers and a C-beta reverse primer were used in the first two PCR rounds, which each ran for approximately 10 cycles. From the multiplex PCR reads, TCRdb called clonotypes with MiXCR, one entry per CDR3 protein. The sample lists approximately 92,000 distinct CDR3 sequences, 55% to 70% occurring once. The chain combines TRBV11-2 with TRBJ2-1; D may be TRBD1 or TRBD2 (5 bases each). The receptor was derived from a woman aged 55-70 years with primary liver carcinoma and hepatitis B virus infection. Sequencing was carried out using liver tumor tissue from sampling region 5. Subset in this sample: tumor region T5, tumor centre. For the CDR3, the DNA is TGTGTCAGCAGCAATCGACCCCTCACTCTAGAGGGGTACAATGAACAGTTCTTC. Translated: CVSSNRPLTLEGYNEQFF.